This T cell receptor (beta chain) was recorded in a study of memory CD4+ T cells and cytomegalovirus serostatus. Notes on the study in general: 67 of 164 known CMV-associated TCRbeta sequences appeared in CD4+ memory.

As concerns this clone: The antigen is undetermined. This specimen includes other DNA sequences encoding the same CDR3.

The protocol was immunoSEQ multiplex PCR, while the TCRdb copy is restricted to in-frame clones and leaves out a portion. This table has 48,000 or so clones, 78% appearing once. The ends were cut back, 2 bases at V and 0 bases at J, with 4 bases in the middle. The CDR3 length is 13 residues. CDR1 is MDHEN, CDR2 SYDVKM, per germline. Single viable CD3+CD4+CD8-CD45RO+ cells were sorted as the memory CD4+ T cells. The sample taken for sequencing was memory CD4+ T cells from blood. This chain joins TRBV28 and TRBJ1-1; D is unresolved. The receptor's source is an adult in good health and CMV-seronegative. DNA for the CDR3: TGTGCCAGCAGTTTAGAGTTGAACACTGAAGCTTTCTTT. It translates to CASSLELNTEAFF.